Listed below are T cell receptor beta chains from one sample, sequenced in a study of cytomegalovirus exposure and HLA in healthy donors. Assay: immunoSEQ multiplex PCR; the TCRdb copy retains only in-frame clones and omits some. The sample yields about 160,000 clones, roughly 72% seen once. Sequencing was done on a sample of PBMCs. The receptors derive from a middle-aged man in good health and CMV-seronegative. The CDR3 runs from the conserved cysteine through the conserved F or W. A D gene is named only where the DNA matches it firmly. A clone size is listed for some rows: how often the clone was seen (once, few, many), or a class if it is expanded.

d_gene: .; j_gene: TRBJ1-5; abundance: .; v_gene: TRBV4-2; CDR3aa: CASSQDERGWQPQHF; CDR3nt: TGTGCCAGCAGCCAAGATGAGAGGGGGTGGCAGCCCCAGCATTTT
d_gene: .; j_gene: TRBJ1-2; abundance: once; v_gene: TRBV4-2; CDR3aa: CASSQDAGGEFYSNGYTF; CDR3nt: TGTGCCAGCAGCCAAGATGCGGGAGGCGAGTTTTATAGTAATGGCTACACCTTC
d_gene: .; j_gene: TRBJ2-7; abundance: .; v_gene: TRBV2; CDR3aa: CASRLAPPIEQYF; CDR3nt: TGTGCCAGCAGACTAGCCCCCCCCATCGAGCAGTACTTC
d_gene: .; j_gene: TRBJ2-1; abundance: .; v_gene: TRBV5-1; CDR3aa: CASSPDRPSYNEQFF; CDR3nt: TGCGCCAGCAGCCCCGACAGGCCTTCCTACAATGAGCAGTTCTTC
d_gene: .; j_gene: TRBJ1-1; abundance: .; v_gene: TRBV9; CDR3aa: CASSPPGETEAFF; CDR3nt: TGTGCCAGCAGCCCCCCAGGGGAGACTGAAGCTTTCTTT
d_gene: .; j_gene: TRBJ2-3; abundance: .; v_gene: TRBV5-1; CDR3aa: CASSLDGGSGPDTQYF; CDR3nt: TGCGCCAGCAGCTTGGACGGGGGTAGCGGCCCAGATACGCAGTATTTT
d_gene: .; j_gene: TRBJ2-3; abundance: .; v_gene: TRBV18; CDR3aa: CASSKEIRTDTQYF; CDR3nt: TGTGCCAGCTCAAAAGAGATCCGGACAGATACGCAGTATTTT
d_gene: TRBD1; j_gene: TRBJ1-2; abundance: .; v_gene: TRBV6-5; CDR3aa: CASSYLRTGGSYGYTF; CDR3nt: TGTGCCAGCAGTTACCTTCGGACAGGGGGGTCCTATGGCTACACCTTC
d_gene: .; j_gene: TRBJ2-6; abundance: .; v_gene: TRBV19; CDR3aa: CASSRRQDGLTF; CDR3nt: TGTGCCAGTAGTAGACGACAGGACGGCCTGACTTTC
d_gene: .; j_gene: TRBJ1-1; abundance: .; v_gene: TRBV20-1; CDR3aa: CSAGEQGAFF; CDR3nt: TGCAGTGCCGGCGAGCAGGGTGCTTTCTTT
d_gene: .; j_gene: TRBJ2-2; abundance: .; v_gene: TRBV19; CDR3aa: CASSTGDANTGELFF; CDR3nt: TGTGCCAGTAGTACGGGGGACGCGAACACCGGGGAGCTGTTTTTT
d_gene: .; j_gene: TRBJ1-3; abundance: once; v_gene: TRBV29-1; CDR3aa: CSVDPGAGNTIYF; CDR3nt: TGCAGCGTTGACCCAGGGGCTGGAAACACCATATATTTT
d_gene: .; j_gene: TRBJ2-1; abundance: .; v_gene: TRBV5-1; CDR3aa: CASSSGIGLAYNEQFF; CDR3nt: TGCGCCAGCAGCTCGGGTATAGGCCTCGCCTACAATGAGCAGTTCTTC
d_gene: .; j_gene: TRBJ2-7; abundance: .; v_gene: TRBV6-5; CDR3aa: CASTAETYEQYF; CDR3nt: TGTGCCAGCACTGCCGAGACCTACGAGCAGTACTTC
d_gene: .; j_gene: TRBJ2-5; abundance: .; v_gene: TRBV7-2; CDR3aa: CASSLVARETQYF; CDR3nt: TGTGCCAGCAGCTTAGTTGCGCGGGAGACCCAGTACTTC
d_gene: TRBD2; j_gene: TRBJ2-2; abundance: .; v_gene: TRBV30; CDR3aa: CAWRASGRTMTGELFF; CDR3nt: TGTGCCTGGAGGGCTAGCGGGAGGACAATGACCGGGGAGCTGTTTTTT
d_gene: .; j_gene: TRBJ2-1; abundance: .; v_gene: TRBV9; CDR3aa: CASSTILADNEQFF; CDR3nt: TGTGCCAGCAGCACGATACTGGCGGACAATGAGCAGTTCTTC
d_gene: TRBD2; j_gene: TRBJ2-7; abundance: .; v_gene: TRBV7-9; CDR3aa: CASSSTDGLAGASSYEQYF; CDR3nt: TGTGCCAGCAGCTCGACAGACGGACTAGCGGGAGCGAGCAGCTACGAGCAGTACTTC
d_gene: TRBD1; j_gene: TRBJ1-2; abundance: .; v_gene: TRBV19; CDR3aa: CASSAPRDSNYGYTF; CDR3nt: TGTGCCAGTAGTGCCCCCCGGGACAGTAACTATGGCTACACCTTC
d_gene: TRBD1; j_gene: TRBJ1-1; abundance: .; v_gene: TRBV14; CDR3aa: CASSRQGALSTEAFF; CDR3nt: TGTGCCAGCAGCAGACAGGGGGCTTTGAGCACTGAAGCTTTCTTT
d_gene: TRBD1; j_gene: TRBJ1-2; abundance: .; v_gene: TRBV19; CDR3aa: CASSAGTGEGYGYTF; CDR3nt: TGTGCCAGTAGCGCCGGGACAGGGGAGGGCTATGGCTACACCTTC
d_gene: TRBD2; j_gene: TRBJ2-7; abundance: .; v_gene: TRBV7-8; CDR3aa: CASSLATGRVYEQYF; CDR3nt: TGTGCCAGCAGCTTAGCGACGGGGAGGGTGTACGAGCAGTACTTC
d_gene: .; j_gene: TRBJ1-6; abundance: once; v_gene: TRBV5-4; CDR3aa: CASSFGGALSSPLHF; CDR3nt: TGTGCCAGCAGCTTCGGGGGGGCCCTAAGCTCACCCCTCCACTTT
d_gene: .; j_gene: TRBJ2-5; abundance: once; v_gene: TRBV5-1; CDR3aa: CASSLTVQETQYF; CDR3nt: TGCGCCAGCAGCTTGACAGTACAAGAGACCCAGTACTTC
d_gene: TRBD2; j_gene: TRBJ2-7; abundance: .; v_gene: TRBV7-6; CDR3aa: CASSLALLAGGPYEQYF; CDR3nt: TGTGCCAGCAGCTTAGCGCTCCTAGCGGGAGGGCCGTACGAGCAGTACTTC
d_gene: .; j_gene: TRBJ2-7; abundance: once; v_gene: TRBV5-1; CDR3aa: CASSSGQTQGSEQYF; CDR3nt: TGCGCCAGCAGCTCCGGACAGACTCAGGGTTCCGAGCAGTACTTC
d_gene: .; j_gene: TRBJ1-4; abundance: once; v_gene: TRBV5-1; CDR3aa: CASSADSTTNEKLFF; CDR3nt: TGCGCCAGCAGCGCCGACAGTACAACTAATGAAAAACTGTTTTTT
d_gene: TRBD2; j_gene: TRBJ2-7; abundance: .; v_gene: TRBV27; CDR3aa: CASSFSGSPYEQYF; CDR3nt: TGTGCCAGCAGTTTTAGCGGGAGCCCCTACGAGCAGTACTTC
d_gene: .; j_gene: TRBJ2-7; abundance: .; v_gene: TRBV28; CDR3aa: CASSLLEHSGFYQQYF; CDR3nt: TGTGCCAGCAGTTTATTAGAGCATTCGGGGTTCTACCAGCAGTACTTC
d_gene: TRBD1; j_gene: TRBJ2-3; abundance: .; v_gene: TRBV7-2; CDR3aa: CASARTGSTDTQYF; CDR3nt: TGTGCCAGCGCAAGGACAGGGAGCACAGATACGCAGTATTTT
d_gene: .; j_gene: TRBJ2-3; abundance: .; v_gene: TRBV25-1; CDR3aa: CASSDLGFPSDTQYF; CDR3nt: TGTGCCAGCAGTGATCTAGGTTTTCCCTCAGATACGCAGTATTTT
d_gene: TRBD2; j_gene: TRBJ2-2; abundance: .; v_gene: TRBV9; CDR3aa: CASSSSGSGTGELFF; CDR3nt: TGTGCCAGCAGTTCCAGCGGGAGCGGTACCGGGGAGCTGTTTTTT
d_gene: TRBD2; j_gene: TRBJ2-5; abundance: .; v_gene: TRBV7-9; CDR3aa: CSSSLAGTSGRETQYF; CDR3nt: TGTTCCAGCAGCTTAGCCGGGACTAGCGGGAGAGAGACCCAGTACTTC
d_gene: TRBD1; j_gene: TRBJ1-6; abundance: .; v_gene: TRBV28; CDR3aa: CASSTDRIGSPLHF; CDR3nt: TGTGCCAGCAGCACGGACAGGATCGGTTCACCCCTCCACTTT
d_gene: .; j_gene: TRBJ2-1; abundance: .; v_gene: TRBV27; CDR3aa: CASSSYYNEQFF; CDR3nt: TGTGCCAGCAGCTCCTACTACAATGAGCAGTTCTTC
d_gene: .; j_gene: TRBJ1-1; abundance: .; v_gene: TRBV11-2; CDR3aa: CASSFRGFTEAFF; CDR3nt: TGTGCCAGCAGCTTCAGAGGGTTCACTGAAGCTTTCTTT
d_gene: .; j_gene: TRBJ1-2; abundance: few; v_gene: TRBV6-5; CDR3aa: CASSDGGGYTF; CDR3nt: TGTGCCAGCAGCGACGGAGGCGGCTACACCTTC
d_gene: .; j_gene: TRBJ1-1; abundance: once; v_gene: TRBV5-1; CDR3aa: CASSLTAGLGMNTEAFF; CDR3nt: TGCGCCAGCAGCTTGACCGCGGGGCTGGGGATGAACACTGAAGCTTTCTTT
d_gene: .; j_gene: TRBJ2-2; abundance: .; v_gene: TRBV18; CDR3aa: CASSPRQKNTGELFF; CDR3nt: TGTGCCAGCTCACCGAGACAGAAGAACACCGGGGAGCTGTTTTTT
d_gene: .; j_gene: TRBJ1-1; abundance: .; v_gene: TRBV5-1; CDR3aa: CASSLAWETEAFF; CDR3nt: TGCGCCAGCAGCTTGGCCTGGGAGACTGAAGCTTTCTTT
d_gene: TRBD1; j_gene: TRBJ1-2; abundance: .; v_gene: TRBV7-8; CDR3aa: CASSYNRDSYGYTF; CDR3nt: TGTGCCAGCAGCTATAACCGGGACAGCTATGGCTACACCTTC
d_gene: .; j_gene: TRBJ1-1; abundance: few; v_gene: TRBV19; CDR3aa: CASRSDSYSNTEAFF; CDR3nt: TGTGCCAGTAGATCGGACAGTTATTCGAACACTGAAGCTTTCTTT
d_gene: .; j_gene: TRBJ2-1; abundance: .; v_gene: TRBV6-5; CDR3aa: CASSRTGSTNEQFF; CDR3nt: TGTGCCAGCAGTCGAACCGGGAGTACCAATGAGCAGTTCTTC
d_gene: .; j_gene: TRBJ2-3; abundance: .; v_gene: TRBV9; CDR3aa: CASSVEPGSRTDTQYF; CDR3nt: TGTGCCAGCAGCGTAGAGCCGGGGTCTAGAACAGATACGCAGTATTTT
d_gene: .; j_gene: TRBJ1-1; abundance: .; v_gene: TRBV27; CDR3aa: CASSWGLVTEAFF; CDR3nt: TGTGCCAGCAGTTGGGGCCTGGTCACTGAAGCTTTCTTT
d_gene: TRBD1; j_gene: TRBJ2-7; abundance: .; v_gene: TRBV5-1; CDR3aa: CASSLGGTGVYEQYF; CDR3nt: TGCGCCAGCAGCTTGGGGGGGACAGGGGTGTACGAGCAGTACTTC
d_gene: TRBD2; j_gene: TRBJ2-3; abundance: .; v_gene: TRBV10-3; CDR3aa: CATSSGTSTDTQYF; CDR3nt: TGTGCCACTTCTAGCGGGACAAGCACAGATACGCAGTATTTT
d_gene: TRBD1; j_gene: TRBJ1-2; abundance: .; v_gene: TRBV2; CDR3aa: CASSEGTGAGYTF; CDR3nt: TGTGCCAGCAGTGAAGGGACAGGGGCTGGCTACACCTTC
d_gene: .; j_gene: TRBJ1-2; abundance: .; v_gene: TRBV28; CDR3aa: CASSFATRLLSGYTF; CDR3nt: TGTGCCAGCAGTTTCGCCACCAGGCTACTCTCTGGCTACACCTTC
d_gene: TRBD1; j_gene: TRBJ2-7; abundance: few; v_gene: TRBV5-1; CDR3aa: CASSGDRVYEQYF; CDR3nt: TGCGCCAGCAGCGGAGACAGGGTCTACGAGCAGTACTTC
d_gene: TRBD2; j_gene: TRBJ2-5; abundance: once; v_gene: TRBV4-1; CDR3aa: CASSQLAGGETQYF; CDR3nt: TGCGCCAGCAGCCAATTAGCGGGGGGGGAGACCCAGTACTTC
d_gene: TRBD2; j_gene: TRBJ2-3; abundance: once; v_gene: TRBV4-2; CDR3aa: CASSQGTSGRISDTQYF; CDR3nt: TGTGCCAGCAGCCAAGGGACTAGCGGGAGGATTTCAGATACGCAGTATTTT
d_gene: TRBD1; j_gene: TRBJ1-3; abundance: .; v_gene: TRBV10-3; CDR3aa: CAIGGQASSGNTIYF; CDR3nt: TGTGCCATCGGTGGACAGGCCAGCTCTGGAAACACCATATATTTT
d_gene: .; j_gene: TRBJ1-2; abundance: .; v_gene: TRBV29-1; CDR3aa: CSVEPRQANYGYTF; CDR3nt: TGCAGCGTTGAACCAAGACAGGCTAACTATGGCTACACCTTC
d_gene: TRBD2; j_gene: TRBJ2-1; abundance: few; v_gene: TRBV9; CDR3aa: CASSAPAGGVNEQFF; CDR3nt: TGTGCCAGCAGCGCCCCAGCTGGGGGGGTCAATGAGCAGTTCTTC
d_gene: TRBD1; j_gene: TRBJ1-2; abundance: .; v_gene: TRBV5-1; CDR3aa: CASSTGTDEIGNYGYTF; CDR3nt: TGCGCCAGCAGTACTGGGACAGATGAAATAGGGAACTATGGCTACACCTTC
d_gene: TRBD1; j_gene: TRBJ1-1; abundance: .; v_gene: TRBV14; CDR3aa: CASSSWTGLNTEAFF; CDR3nt: TGTGCCAGCAGCTCCTGGACAGGCTTGAACACTGAAGCTTTCTTT
d_gene: TRBD1; j_gene: TRBJ2-7; abundance: once; v_gene: TRBV19; CDR3aa: CASSLQWTGYEQYF; CDR3nt: TGTGCCAGTAGCCTCCAGTGGACAGGATACGAGCAGTACTTC